This TCR beta chain was sequenced for a study of spatial heterogeneity in lung cancer. One entry per CDR3 protein results from TCRdb running MiXCR on the 5' RACE reads. The table lists fewer than 25,000 distinct CDR3 sequences, 3% to 4% of them singletons. This clonotype was recorded many times. The antigen is not known. Time point in this sample: sample taken at primary tumor resection. The study sequenced unsorted whole RNA from tumor, nontumor lung or frozen PBMC. The donors were 55 to 85 patients with non-small cell lung cancer that was early-stage and untreated. Study-level findings and limits: Relative to follow-up, resection was when ubiquitous expanded tumor TCRs appeared more in blood.

Trimming pared 7 bases from V and 0 bases from J, leaving 19 bases between. CDR1 and CDR2 (germline): MDHEN, SYDVKM. The CDR3 runs 16 residues. The material sequenced was PBMCs, taken at surgery. V and J are TRBV28 and TRBJ2-7; D remains unclear. The TCR originated in a female donor with early-stage non-small cell lung cancer. In DNA form, the CDR3 reads TGTGCCAGCACCTTTTCCCGGGCCCATAGCTCCTACGAGCAGTACTTC. It codes for CASTFSRAHSSYEQYF.